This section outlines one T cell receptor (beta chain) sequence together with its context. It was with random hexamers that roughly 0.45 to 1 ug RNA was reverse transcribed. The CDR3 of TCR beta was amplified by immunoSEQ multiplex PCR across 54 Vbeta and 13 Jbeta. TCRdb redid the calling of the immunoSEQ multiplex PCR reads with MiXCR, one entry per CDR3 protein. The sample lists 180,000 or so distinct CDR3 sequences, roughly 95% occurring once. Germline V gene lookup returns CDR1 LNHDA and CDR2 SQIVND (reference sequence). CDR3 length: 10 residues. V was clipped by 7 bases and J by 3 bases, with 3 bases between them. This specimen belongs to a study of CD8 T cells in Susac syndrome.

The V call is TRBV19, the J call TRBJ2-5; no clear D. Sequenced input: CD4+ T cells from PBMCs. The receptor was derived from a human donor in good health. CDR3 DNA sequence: TGTGCCAGTAAAAAAGAGACCCAGTACTTC. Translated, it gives CASKKETQYF. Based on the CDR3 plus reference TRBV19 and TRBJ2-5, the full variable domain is DGGITQSPKYLFRKEGQNVTLSCEQNLNHDAMYWYRQDPGQGLRLIYYSQIVNDFQKGDIAEGYSVSREKKESFPLTVTSAQKNPTAFYLCASKKETQYFGPGTRLLVL.